The T cell receptor (beta chain) described here comes from a study of T cells expressing NK-cell markers. Overall study context: TCR beta repertoires came from sorted CD3+CD56+NKG2C+, CD3+CD56+NKG2C- and CD3+CD56-NKG2C+ T cells. Of eight sequenced donors, seven were HCMV-seropositive and one HCMV-seronegative.

Regarding the study as a whole: HCMV specificity of the expanded NKG2C+ T cell clones was not established.

In germline, CDR1 is SGDLS, CDR2 YYNGEE. The CDR3 spans 14 residues. UMI-tagged 5'RACE template switching yielded the TCR beta cDNA. Reanalyzing the 5' RACE reads, TCRdb keeps one entry per CDR3 protein, without DNA. This sample's clone table lists roughly 350,000 distinct CDR3 sequences. About this clonotype itself: As yet, its antigen is unknown.

The origin of this receptor is a man aged 18-75 years in good health. The V call is TRBV9, the J call TRBJ2-5; TCRdb calls TRBD1, which cannot be checked without DNA. Sequenced input: blood T cells: a sorted CD56 or NKG2C T cell subset, CD4+ or CD8+ T cells, or bulk PBMC T cells (not recorded which). The CDR3 protein is CASSGWTGGETQYF. The full variable domain, with the rest looked up from reference TRBV9 and TRBJ2-5, is DSGVTQTPKHLITATGQRVTLRCSPRSGDLSVYWYQQSLDQGLQFLIQYYNGEERAKGNILERFSAQQFPDLHSELNLSSLELGDSALYFCASSGWTGGETQYFGPGTRLLVL.